The present entry profiles one TCR beta chain with its context. Its matching antigen is unknown. The sample belongs to a study of T cells after posttransplantation cyclophosphamide. Germline V lookup: CDR1 SNHLY, CDR2 FYNNEI. The CDR3 is made up of 15 amino acids. With V trimmed by 6 bases and J by 5 bases, 10 bases remained unmatched. A marrow graft followed busulfan-fludarabine conditioning, with cyclophosphamide on days +3 and +4. Study outcomes and limitations: After PTCy, TRB diversity resembled that of CNI/methotrexate controls. TRB overlap between skin or GI tissue T cells and blood was limited.

The assay was immunoSEQ multiplex PCR, and TCRdb's table has in-frame clones only and misses some. The sample contains 5,000 to 6,500 clones, 60% to 80% of which appear only once. The source is a male patient between 60 and 69 years old who received an allogeneic stem cell transplant from an unrelated donor, was CMV-positive, and had no GVHD. Some T cells may be graft donor cells. The chain joins TRBV2 to TRBJ2-5; TRBD2 agrees at 9 bases. Sequences were derived from PBMCs, sampled after allogeneic stem cell transplant with posttransplant cyclophosphamide. The CDR3 sequence is CASSRSGGPLETQYF. The CDR3 DNA reads TGTGCCAGCAGCCGTAGCGGGGGCCCGTTGGAGACCCAGTACTTC.